This paragraph covers one TCR beta chain sequence. The source of the sample is a study of T cell changes during pregnancy in multiple sclerosis. Profiling relied on immunoSEQ multiplex PCR, and the TCRdb table lists in-frame clones only, not all of them. In the table there are around 100,000 clones, roughly nine tenths of which are singletons. This CDR3 is built from 14 residues. Looked up from germline, CDR1 is MNHNY and CDR2 is SVGAGI (reference sequence). V was pared by 0 bases and J by 5 bases, with 3 bases of the junction left unmatched. The receptor comes from a female donor with multiple sclerosis, enrolled in a pregnancy study. This specimen was peripheral blood, taken in the third trimester of pregnancy. This chain connects TRBV6-6 to TRBJ1-2; TRBD1 matches at 7 bases. The CDR3 nucleotides are TGTGCCAGCAGTTACTCGAGGGGGCCTTATGGCTACACCTTC. Its protein is CASSYSRGPYGYTF.